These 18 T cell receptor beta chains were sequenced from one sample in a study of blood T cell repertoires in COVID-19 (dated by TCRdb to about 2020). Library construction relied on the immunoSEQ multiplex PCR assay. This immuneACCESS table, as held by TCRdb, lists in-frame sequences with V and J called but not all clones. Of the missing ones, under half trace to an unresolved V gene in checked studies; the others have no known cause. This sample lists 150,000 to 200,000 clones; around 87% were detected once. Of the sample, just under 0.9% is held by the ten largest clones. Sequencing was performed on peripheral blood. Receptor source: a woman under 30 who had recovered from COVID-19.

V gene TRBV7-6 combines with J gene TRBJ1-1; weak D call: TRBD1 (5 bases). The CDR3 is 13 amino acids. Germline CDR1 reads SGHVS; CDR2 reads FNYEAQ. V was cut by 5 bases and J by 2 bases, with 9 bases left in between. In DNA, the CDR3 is TGTGCCAGCAGCGCCGACAGTAACACTGAAGCTTTCTTT. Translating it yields CASSADSNTEAFF.

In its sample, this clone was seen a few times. The CDR3 DNA reads as TGTGCCAGCAGGCCTCAGGGGAACTATGGCTACACCTTC. Amino acids: CASRPQGNYGYTF. The chain couples TRBV6-5 to TRBJ1-2, with D possibly being TRBD1 (6 bases). This CDR3 spans 13 amino acids. Germline loops: CDR1 MNHEY, CDR2 SVGAGI. The ends were cut back, 6 bases at V and 2 bases at J, with 10 bases in the middle.

The CDR3 region is CASSDDSLGTRYEQYF. CDR3 DNA sequence: TGTGCCAGCAGTGATGACAGCCTCGGGACTCGCTACGAGCAGTACTTC. The rearrangement joins TRBV2 to TRBJ2-7; D might be TRBD2 (6 bases). The germline gives CDR1 SNHLY, CDR2 FYNNEI. V lost 3 bases and J lost 3, with 18 bases in between. The CDR3 covers 16 residues.

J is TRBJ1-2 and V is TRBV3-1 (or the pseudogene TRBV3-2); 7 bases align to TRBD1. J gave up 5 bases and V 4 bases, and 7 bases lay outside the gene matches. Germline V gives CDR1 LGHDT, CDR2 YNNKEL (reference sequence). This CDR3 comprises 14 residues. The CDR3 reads CASSPGQPTYGYTF. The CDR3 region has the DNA TGTGCCAGCAGCCCGGGACAGCCAACTTATGGCTACACCTTC.

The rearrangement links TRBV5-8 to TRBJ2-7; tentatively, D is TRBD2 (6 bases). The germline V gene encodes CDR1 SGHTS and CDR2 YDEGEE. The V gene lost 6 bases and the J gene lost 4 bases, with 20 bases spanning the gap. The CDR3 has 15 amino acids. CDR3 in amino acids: CASMGRGNFNYEQYV. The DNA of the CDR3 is TGTGCCAGCATGGGGCGGGGAAACTTTAATTACGAGCAGTACGTC.

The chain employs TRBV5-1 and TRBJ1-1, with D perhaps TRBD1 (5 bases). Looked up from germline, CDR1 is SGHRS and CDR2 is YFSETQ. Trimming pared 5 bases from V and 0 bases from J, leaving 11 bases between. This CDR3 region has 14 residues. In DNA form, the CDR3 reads TGCGCCAGCAGAGGGGCAGGGATGAACACTGAAGCTTTCTTT. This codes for CASRGAGMNTEAFF.

DNA of the CDR3: TGTGCCAGCAGCCCAGATGCGGGAGCGGCTCGGGATGAGCAGTTCTTC. It specifies CASSPDAGAARDEQFF. V usage is TRBV3-1 (or the pseudogene TRBV3-2) and J usage is TRBJ2-1; 7 nucleotides match TRBD2. The V and J ends lost 4 bases and 8 bases, in that order; junction bases with no gene match: 14. The CDR3 runs to 16 residues. Germline CDR1 LGHDT, CDR2 YNNKEL (reference sequence).

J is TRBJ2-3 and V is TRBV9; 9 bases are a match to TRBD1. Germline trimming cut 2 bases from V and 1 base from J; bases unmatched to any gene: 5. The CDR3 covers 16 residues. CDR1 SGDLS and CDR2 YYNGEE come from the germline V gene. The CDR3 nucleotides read TGTGCCAGCAGCGTCAGGGGGGACAGGGGCACAGATACGCAGTATTTT. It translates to CASSVRGDRGTDTQYF. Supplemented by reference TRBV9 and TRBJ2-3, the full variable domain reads DSGVTQTPKHLITATGQRVTLRCSPRSGDLSVYWYQQSLDQGLQFLIQYYNGEERAKGNILERFSAQQFPDLHSELNLSSLELGDSALYFCASSVRGDRGTDTQYFGPGTRLTVL.

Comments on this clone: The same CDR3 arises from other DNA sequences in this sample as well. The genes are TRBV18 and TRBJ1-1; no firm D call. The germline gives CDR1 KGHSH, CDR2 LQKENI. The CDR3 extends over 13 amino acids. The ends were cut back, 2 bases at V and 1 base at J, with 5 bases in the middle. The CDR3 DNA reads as TGTGCCAGCTCACCAGGTAGGAACACTGAAGCTTTCTTT. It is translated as CASSPGRNTEAFF.

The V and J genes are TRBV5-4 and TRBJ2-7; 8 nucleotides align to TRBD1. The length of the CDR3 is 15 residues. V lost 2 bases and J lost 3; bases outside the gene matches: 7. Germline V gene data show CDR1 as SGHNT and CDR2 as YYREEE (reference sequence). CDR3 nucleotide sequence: TGTGCCAGCAGCTTCGGACAGGGCAAACTCTACGAGCAGTACTTC. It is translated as CASSFGQGKLYEQYF. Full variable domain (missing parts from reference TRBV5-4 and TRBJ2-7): ETGVTQSPTHLIKTRGQQVTLRCSSQSGHNTVSWYQQALGQGPQFIFQYYREEENGRGNFPPRFSGLQFPNYSSELNVNALELDDSALYLCASSFGQGKLYEQYFGPGTRLTVT.

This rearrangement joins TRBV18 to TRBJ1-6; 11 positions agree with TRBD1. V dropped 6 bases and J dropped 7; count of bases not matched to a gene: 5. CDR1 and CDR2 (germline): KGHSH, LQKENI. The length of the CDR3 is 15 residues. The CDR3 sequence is CASSQGQGANSPLHF. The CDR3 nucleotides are TGTGCCAGCTCTCAAGGACAGGGGGCGAATTCACCCCTCCACTTT. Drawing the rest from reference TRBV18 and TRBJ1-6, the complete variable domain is NAGVMQNPRHLVRRRGQEARLRCSPMKGHSHVYWYRQLPEEGLKFMVYLQKENIIDESGMPKERFSAEFPKEGPSILRIQQVVRGDSAAYFCASSQGQGANSPLHFGNGTRLTVT.

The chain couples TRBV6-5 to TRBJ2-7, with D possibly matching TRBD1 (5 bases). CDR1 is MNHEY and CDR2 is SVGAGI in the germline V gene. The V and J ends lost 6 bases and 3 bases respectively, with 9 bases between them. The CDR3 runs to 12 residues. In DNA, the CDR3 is TGTGCCAGCAGACGAGACAGCTACGAGCAGTACTTC. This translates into CASRRDSYEQYF.

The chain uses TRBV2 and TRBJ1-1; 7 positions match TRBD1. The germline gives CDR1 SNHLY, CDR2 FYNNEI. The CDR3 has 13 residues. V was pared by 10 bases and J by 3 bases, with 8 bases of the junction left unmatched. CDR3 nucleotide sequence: TGTGCCACTACGACAGGGAAGTACACTGAAGCTTTCTTT. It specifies CATTTGKYTEAFF.

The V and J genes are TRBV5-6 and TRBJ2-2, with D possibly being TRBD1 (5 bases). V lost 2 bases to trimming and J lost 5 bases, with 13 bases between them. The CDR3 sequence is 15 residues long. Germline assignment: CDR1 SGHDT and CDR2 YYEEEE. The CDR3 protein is CASSLKPGLTGELFF. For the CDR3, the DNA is TGTGCCAGCAGCTTAAAACCAGGGTTGACCGGGGAGCTGTTTTTT.

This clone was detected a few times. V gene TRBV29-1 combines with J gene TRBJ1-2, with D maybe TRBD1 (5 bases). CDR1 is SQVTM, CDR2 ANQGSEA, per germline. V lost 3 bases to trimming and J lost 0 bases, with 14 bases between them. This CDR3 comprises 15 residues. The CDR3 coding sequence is TGCAGCGTTGATTTAACAGGAGAAGCTAACTATGGCTACACCTTC. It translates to CSVDLTGEANYGYTF.

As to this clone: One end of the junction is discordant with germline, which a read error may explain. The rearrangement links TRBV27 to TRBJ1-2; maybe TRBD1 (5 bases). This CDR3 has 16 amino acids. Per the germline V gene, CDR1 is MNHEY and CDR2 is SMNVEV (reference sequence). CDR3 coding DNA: TGTGCCAGCAGTCTATCCCAAGCGGTTGGGGGGTATGGCTACACCTTC. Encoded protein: CASSLSQAVGGYGYTF.

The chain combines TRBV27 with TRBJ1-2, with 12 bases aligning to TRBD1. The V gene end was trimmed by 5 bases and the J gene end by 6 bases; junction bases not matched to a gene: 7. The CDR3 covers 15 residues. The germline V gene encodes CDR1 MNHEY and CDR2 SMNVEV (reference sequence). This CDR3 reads CASSEVGQGANGYTF. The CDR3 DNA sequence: TGTGCCAGCAGTGAAGTGGGACAGGGGGCGAATGGCTACACCTTC.

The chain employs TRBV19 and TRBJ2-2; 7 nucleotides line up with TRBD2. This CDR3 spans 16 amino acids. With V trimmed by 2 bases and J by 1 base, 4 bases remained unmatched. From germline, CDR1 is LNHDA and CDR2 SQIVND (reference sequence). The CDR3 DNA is TGTGCCAGTAGTATATGGGCTAGCGGGAACACCGGGGAGCTGTTTTTT. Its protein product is CASSIWASGNTGELFF.